These 15 T cell receptor beta chains share one sample of origin, sequenced in a study of T cells after yellow fever vaccination. TCRdb fed the 5' RACE reads into MiXCR, producing one record per CDR3 protein. This table holds approximately 120,000 distinct CDR3 sequences, about 7.4% found once. The specimen comprised CD4+ T cells sorted from PBMCs, sampled 9 to 10 days after the first yellow fever vaccination. All receptors come from a man between 18 and 29 years old who received the YFV17D yellow fever vaccine.

This clonotype has ten or more counts. The rearrangement links TRBV7-2 to TRBJ1-5; unclear D gene. The CDR3 runs to 14 residues. CDR1 SGHTA and CDR2 FQGNSA come from the germline V gene. V was trimmed by 5 bases and J by 9 bases, leaving 17 bases between them. Here the CDR3 reads CASSILRAKGPQHF. Here the CDR3 DNA reads TGTGCCAGCAGCATCCTGAGGGCGAAGGGGCCCCAGCATTTT.

In this sample, this clonotype turned up a few times. The chain joins TRBV7-2 to TRBJ2-5; D remains unclear. The CDR3 spans 15 residues. Per the germline V gene, CDR1 is SGHTA and CDR2 is FQGNSA. Between the trimmed V and J ends, which lost 5 bases and 5 bases, there was a span of 18 bases. The CDR3 spells CASSPGGPLRETQYF. CDR3 in DNA: TGTGCCAGCAGCCCCGGTGGGCCGCTGCGGGAGACCCAGTACTTC.

At least ten counts were recorded for this clonotype. This chain uses TRBV29-1 with TRBJ2-3; TRBD1 might be the D (6 bases). The V gene's germline CDR1 is SQVTM and CDR2 ANQGSEA. V was cut by 6 bases and J by 4 bases, with 17 bases left in between. The CDR3 has 14 amino acids. The CDR3 DNA reads TGCAGCGTCCAACAGGGTCCTGGGCCAGATACGCAGTATTTT. Its translation: CSVQQGPGPDTQYF.

The chain joins TRBV5-4 to TRBJ2-5, with 10 bases aligning to TRBD1. This CDR3 has 17 amino acids. V lost 3 bases and J lost 5; bases outside the gene matches: 13. Germline loops: CDR1 SGHNT, CDR2 YYREEE (reference sequence). The CDR3: CASSSTPGQGRRETQYF. The CDR3 DNA follows: TGTGCCAGCAGCTCGACTCCGGGACAGGGGCGAAGGGAGACCCAGTACTTC.

In its sample, this clonotype was seen a few times. This sequence joins TRBV5-4 and TRBJ2-5; 10 bases align to TRBD1. CDR3 length: 13 residues. After removal of 6 bases from V and 5 bases from J, the junction contained 4 bases not matched to a gene. Germline V gene lookup returns CDR1 SGHNT and CDR2 YYREEE (reference sequence). The CDR3 protein is CASNQGQGETQYF. CDR3 nucleotide sequence: TGTGCCAGCAACCAGGGACAGGGGGAGACCCAGTACTTC.

There are a few counts of this clonotype. The chain couples TRBV9 to TRBJ2-3; D unclear. Germline CDR1 and CDR2: SGDLS and YYNGEE. Trimming removed 1 base from V and 2 bases from J, with 5 bases in between. The CDR3 totals 13 residues. The CDR3 sequence is CASSVTFTDTQYF. CDR3 sequence (DNA): TGTGCCAGCAGCGTAACCTTCACAGATACGCAGTATTTT.

This clonotype occurred many times. The chain combines TRBV5-4 with TRBJ2-7; D is tentatively TRBD1 or TRBD2 (6 bases each). The CDR3 has 16 amino acids. The germline V gene encodes CDR1 SGHNT and CDR2 YYREEE (reference sequence). V was shortened by 4 bases and J by 5 bases, with 22 bases between the two germline ends. The CDR3 is CASSRGGTSWSDEQYF. The CDR3 coding sequence is TGTGCCAGCAGCCGAGGGGGGACCTCTTGGAGCGACGAGCAGTACTTC.

This clonotype was seen at least ten times. J is TRBJ2-5 and V is TRBV20-1; 7 bases agree with TRBD1. The V gene's germline CDR1 is DFQATT and CDR2 SNEGSKA (reference sequence). V gave up 1 base and J gave up 4 bases; unmatched junction bases: 3. The CDR3 totals 13 residues. For the CDR3, the DNA is TGCAGTGCTAGAGGGACAGGAATAGAGACCCAGTACTTC. This gives the protein CSARGTGIETQYF.

This clonotype occurred many times. J is TRBJ2-3 and V is TRBV6-5; 8 bases line up with TRBD2. CDR1 and CDR2 from the germline V gene are MNHEY and SVGAGI. V dropped 5 bases and J dropped 6; count of bases not matched to a gene: 10. The CDR3 is 15 amino acids. The CDR3 region has the DNA TGTGCCAGCAGTCTCCGTTCGGGGGGGGGCGATACGCAGTATTTT. Protein: CASSLRSGGGDTQYF.

In this sample, this clonotype turned up many times. This rearrangement joins TRBV15 to TRBJ1-1, with D unclear. Germline V CDR1 and CDR2: LNHNV, YYDKDF (reference sequence). V was shortened by 3 bases and J by 4 bases, with 15 bases between the two germline ends. The CDR3 runs to 15 residues. CDR3 nucleotide sequence: TGTGCCACCAGCAGTACTTTTAGGGAAGGCACTGAAGCTTTCTTT. Translated: CATSSTFREGTEAFF. The full variable domain, completed using reference TRBV15 and TRBJ1-1, is DAMVIQNPRYQVTQFGKPVTLSCSQTLNHNVMYWYQQKSSQAPKLLFHYYDKDFNNEADTPDNFQSRRPNTSFCFLDIRSPGLGDTAMYLCATSSTFREGTEAFFGQGTRLTVV.

This clonotype has a count of ten or more. The chain has TRBV4-3 and TRBJ2-1; tentatively, D is TRBD1 (6 bases). This CDR3 region has 14 residues. Germline V lookup: CDR1 LGHNA, CDR2 YSLEER. V shed 4 bases and J shed 8 bases, with 15 bases lying between them. The CDR3 DNA follows: TGCGCCAGCAGCCGCAGGGGTCTGGGACATGAGCAGTTCTTC. Translation gives CASSRRGLGHEQFF.

This clonotype was detected a few times. The rearrangement joins TRBV6-5 to TRBJ2-3; 8 nucleotides agree with TRBD2. Germline V lookup: CDR1 MNHEY, CDR2 SVGAGI. V trimming: 4 bases; J trimming: 6 bases; junction bases outside the gene matches: 6. This CDR3 has 14 residues. Here the CDR3 DNA reads TGTGCCAGCAGTTCACGGGGGGGCCTCGATACGCAGTATTTT. Amino acids: CASSSRGGLDTQYF.

This clonotype was recorded many times. V gene TRBV28 combines with J gene TRBJ2-7, with 12 bases that match TRBD1. CDR1 and CDR2 (germline): MDHEN, SYDVKM. V shed 4 bases, J shed 6 bases, and the junction held 4 bases outside the gene matches. The CDR3 spans 14 residues. The CDR3 DNA reads TGTGCCAGCAGTTCGGGACAGGGGGCCTCCGAGCAGTACGTC. It is translated as CASSSGQGASEQYV.

In this sample, this clonotype turned up many times. The chain couples TRBV10-3 to TRBJ2-3; D tentatively fits TRBD1 or TRBD2 (5 bases each). In germline, CDR1 is ENHRY, CDR2 SYGVKD. The ends were cut back, 2 bases at V and 8 bases at J, with 11 bases in the middle. CDR3 size: 13 residues. The CDR3 coding sequence is TGTGCCATCAGTGAGGGGACCCTTGTTACGCAGTATTTT. Amino acids: CAISEGTLVTQYF.

A note on this clonotype: This clone may be a read error of a much larger clone one base away. J is TRBJ2-5 and V is TRBV29-1; D is ambiguous. The CDR3 is 13 residues long. V lost 6 bases, J lost 1 base, and 12 bases lay in between. Germline lookup yields CDR1 SQVTM and CDR2 ANQGSEA. The CDR3 sequence is CSVSSWSQETQYF. In DNA, the CDR3 is TGCAGCGTGTCCAGCTGGTCCCAAGAGACCCAGTACTTC.